This T cell receptor beta chain comes out of a study of CD4+ T cells in melanoma. Study-wide results and limits: A reported correlation linked neoantigen-specific CD4+ T cells to CD8+, macrophage and B cell function.

Regarding this clone: Its specificity is unknown.

Here immunoSEQ multiplex PCR was the method, and the copy in TCRdb shows in-frame clones only, minus some. The sample has roughly 140,000 clones; approximately 91% are singletons. There are 15 residues in the CDR3. The V and J ends lost 4 bases and 0 bases respectively, with 8 bases between them. Per germline, CDR1 SGDLS and CDR2 YYNGEE. The TCR was taken from a human donor with melanoma. V gene TRBV9 combines with J gene TRBJ1-6; D ambiguous. CDR3 in amino acids: CASSTGSSYNSPLHF. The CDR3, as DNA: TGTGCCAGCAGCACCGGGAGCTCCTATAATTCACCCCTCCACTTT.